This T cell receptor (beta chain) was found in a study of regulatory T cells in long-lasting Graves disease. According to the study, TCR beta libraries were built with iRepertoire HTBI primers and CDR3-region Arm-PCR. TCRdb called the multiplex PCR reads again in MiXCR, with one record for every CDR3 protein. The sample includes 400,000 to 650,000 distinct CDR3 sequences, 15% to 20% of them seen just once. The germline V gene has CDR1 MNHEY and CDR2 SVGEGT. V lost 0 bases and J 9 bases, leaving 14 bases between the germline ends. The CDR3 consists of 14 residues. This clonotype showed up just a few times. As for time point: newly diagnosed GD, antithyroid drugs for less than 3 months. Extracted PBMC RNA gave rise to the TCR library. These data also formed part of another study, on T cells in Graves' hyperthyroidism and ophthalmopathy. This second study says: Most expanded thyroid clonotypes above 0.001 recurred in blood.

The sample was peripheral blood mononuclear cells (PBMCs), taken at new diagnosis, from a patient treated with antithyroid drugs. The TCR comes from a woman aged 35-65 years with Graves disease. The rearrangement uses TRBV6-2 or TRBV6-3 and TRBJ1-1; TRBD1 is a possible D gene (6 bases). In DNA form, the CDR3 reads TGTGCCAGCAGTTACTCGATAGGTGGACAGAAAGCTTTCTTT. Its translation: CASSYSIGGQKAFF.